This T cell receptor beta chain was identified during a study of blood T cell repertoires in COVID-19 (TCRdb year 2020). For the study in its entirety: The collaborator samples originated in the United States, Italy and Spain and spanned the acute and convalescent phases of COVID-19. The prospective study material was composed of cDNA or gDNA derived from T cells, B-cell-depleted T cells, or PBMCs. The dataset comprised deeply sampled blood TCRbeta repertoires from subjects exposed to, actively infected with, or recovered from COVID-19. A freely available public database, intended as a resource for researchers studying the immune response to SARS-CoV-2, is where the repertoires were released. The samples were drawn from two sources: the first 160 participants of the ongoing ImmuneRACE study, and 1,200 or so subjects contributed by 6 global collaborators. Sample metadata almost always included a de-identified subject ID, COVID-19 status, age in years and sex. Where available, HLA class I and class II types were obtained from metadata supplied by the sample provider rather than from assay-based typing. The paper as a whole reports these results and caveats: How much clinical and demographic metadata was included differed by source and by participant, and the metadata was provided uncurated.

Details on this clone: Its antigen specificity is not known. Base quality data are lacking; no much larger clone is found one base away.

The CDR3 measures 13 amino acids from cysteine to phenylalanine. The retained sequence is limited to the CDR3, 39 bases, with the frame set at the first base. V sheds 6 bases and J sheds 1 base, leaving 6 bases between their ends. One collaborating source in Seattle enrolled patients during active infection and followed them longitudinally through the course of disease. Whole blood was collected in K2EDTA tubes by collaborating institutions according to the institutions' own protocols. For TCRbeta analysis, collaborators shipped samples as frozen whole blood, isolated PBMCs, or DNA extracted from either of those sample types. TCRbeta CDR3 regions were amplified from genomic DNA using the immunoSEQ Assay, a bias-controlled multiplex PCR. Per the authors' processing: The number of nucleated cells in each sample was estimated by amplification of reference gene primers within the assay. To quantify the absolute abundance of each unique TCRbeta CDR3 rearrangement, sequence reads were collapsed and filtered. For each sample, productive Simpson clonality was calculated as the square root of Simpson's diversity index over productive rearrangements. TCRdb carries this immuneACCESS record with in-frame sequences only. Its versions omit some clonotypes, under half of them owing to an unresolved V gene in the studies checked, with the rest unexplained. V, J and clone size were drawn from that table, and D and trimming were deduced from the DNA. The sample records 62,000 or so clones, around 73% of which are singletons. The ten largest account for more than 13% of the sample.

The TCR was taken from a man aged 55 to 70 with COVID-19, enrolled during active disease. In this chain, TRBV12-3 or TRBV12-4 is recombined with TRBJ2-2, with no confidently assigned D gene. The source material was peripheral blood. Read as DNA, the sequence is TGTGCCAGCAGCCGAGAGAACACCGGGGAGCTGTTTTTT. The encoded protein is CASSRENTGELFF.